This TCR beta chain came from a study of T cell repertoires in cytomegalovirus infection. Across the whole study: Recently described HLA-C-restricted plus well-studied HLA-B-restricted CMV epitopes were used. TCR beta signatures that were public indicated CMV infection and matching HLA type. Notes on the study in general: Identification of carriers of CMV plus the relevant HLA was achieved through cumulative public TCR beta family frequency. The ex vivo response was dominated by HLA-C-restricted CMV-specific TCR beta clonotypes.

For this clonotype: Antigen: not known.

TCRdb ran MiXCR on the reads and lists one entry per CDR3 protein. The sample lists approximately 1,000,000 distinct CDR3 sequences; around 32% were seen once. The length of the CDR3 is 15 residues. V gave up 0 bases and J gave up 2 bases, with 10 bases separating them. Germline V lookup: CDR1 MNHEY, CDR2 SMNVEV (reference sequence). This sequence joins TRBV27 and TRBJ1-1, with unresolved D. Sequencing was performed on cultured CD8+ T cells from PBMCs, taken from culture after CMV antigen stimulation. The TCR originated in a human donor in good health (CMV status not recorded). Some clones in this sample may be carry-over from other donors' samples. CDR3 residues: CASSLSKRANTEAFF. In nucleotides, the CDR3 is TGTGCCAGCAGTTTATCTAAAAGGGCAAACACTGAAGCTTTCTTT.